Listed here are 21 T cell receptor beta chains from one sample, sequenced in a study of T cells in Graves' hyperthyroidism and ophthalmopathy. It was RNA transcripts that yielded the amplified TCR beta CDR3 regions. An initial round of RT-PCR targeting the TCR CDR3 relied on the HTBI primer set. TCRdb redid the calling of the multiplex PCR reads with MiXCR, one entry per CDR3 protein. Counted here are 500,000 to 750,000 distinct CDR3 sequences, roughly 14% occurring once; the ten biggest clones make up about 7%. The source material was blood. The source is a woman aged 25 to 39 with Graves' hyperthyroidism.

CDR3 coding DNA: TGTGCCAGCAGCTTCCGACAGGGGGGATCTTACAATGAGCAGTTCTTC. It specifies CASSFRQGGSYNEQFF. The V gene is TRBV7-2, the J gene TRBJ2-1, with TRBD1 identical over 9 bases. The CDR3 loop spans 16 amino acids. Germline CDR1 reads SGHTA; CDR2 reads FQGNSA. Losses at the gene ends were 3 bases for V and 4 bases for J; bases not matched to a gene: 7.

A note on this clonotype: This may arise from a read error, as a much more abundant clone is one base away. The chain uses TRBV13 and TRBJ2-1; D call uncertain. CDR1 is PRHDT and CDR2 is FYEKMQ in the germline V gene (reference sequence). The V end was cut by 4 bases, the J end by 8 bases, with 6 bases between. CDR3 length: 11 residues. The CDR3, as DNA: TGTGCCAGCAGCTCGCCCGATGAGCAGTTCTTC. Translated, it gives CASSSPDEQFF.

At least ten counts were recorded for this clonotype. V and J are TRBV7-2 and TRBJ2-7, with 7 bases identical to TRBD1. CDR3 length: 14 residues. Germline CDR1 reads SGHTA; CDR2 reads FQGNSA. The V segment lost 4 bases and the J segment 7 bases; nucleotides outside the gene matches: 10. The DNA for the CDR3 is TGTGCCAGCAGCTCACAGGGGACCCTTCGGGAGCAGTACTTC. Its translation: CASSSQGTLREQYF.

This clonotype has a count of ten or more. The rearrangement uses TRBV9 and TRBJ2-7, with a possible D match to TRBD2 (6 bases). Germline V gene sequence: CDR1 SGDLS, CDR2 YYNGEE. Trimming left V 0 bases short and J 3 bases short, with 13 bases between. The CDR3 is 15 residues long. The CDR3 here is CASSVDYSGYYEQYF. The DNA for the CDR3 is TGTGCCAGCAGCGTAGACTATAGCGGTTACTACGAGCAGTACTTC.

This clonotype showed up many times. This chain uses TRBV4-1 with TRBJ1-1, with TRBD1 identical over 9 bases. Germline CDR1 and CDR2: MGHRA and YSYEKL. The CDR3 length is 14 residues. J was trimmed by 11 bases and V by 4 bases; bases with no gene match: 11. CDR3 region: CASSLTGTGLWAFF. The CDR3 nucleotides read TGCGCCAGCAGCCTTACCGGGACAGGGCTTTGGGCTTTCTTT.

Turning to this clonotype: Being one base from a much bigger clone, this may be a read error. V usage is TRBV7-2 and J usage is TRBJ2-1, with 12 bases lining up with TRBD2. V was pared by 8 bases and J by 4 bases, with 6 bases of the junction left unmatched. The CDR3 has 15 residues. Germline V gene data show CDR1 as SGHTA and CDR2 as FQGNSA. CDR3: CASGRTSGIYNEQFF. CDR3 sequence (DNA): TGTGCCAGCGGACGGACTAGCGGGATTTACAATGAGCAGTTCTTC. The full variable domain, in which reference TRBV7-2 and TRBJ2-1 provide the parts outside the CDR3, is GAGVSQSPSNKVTEKGKDVELRCDPISGHTALYWYRQSLGQGLEFLIYFQGNSAPDKSGLPSDRFSAERTGGSVSTLTIQRTQQEDSAVYLCASGRTSGIYNEQFFGPGTRLTVL.

The V and J genes are TRBV10-3 and TRBJ2-3; 8 bases map to TRBD2. V shed 6 bases, J shed 0 bases, and the junction held 5 bases outside the gene matches. Germline-derived CDR1 and CDR2 are ENHRY and SYGVKD. CDR3 length: 15 amino acids. CDR3 in amino acids: CAISGASGSTDTQYF. The CDR3 nucleotides read TGTGCCATCAGCGGAGCTAGCGGGAGCACAGATACGCAGTATTTT.

The V call is TRBV18, the J call TRBJ1-1; D is unresolved. This CDR3 region has 17 residues. Germline V CDR1 and CDR2: KGHSH, LQKENI. V was trimmed by 2 bases and J by 1 base, leaving 17 bases between them. The CDR3 bases are TGTGCCAGCTCACCAAGCGGGGAGGCGGGAAAGAACACTGAAGCTTTCTTT. Its protein is CASSPSGEAGKNTEAFF.

This rearrangement joins TRBV11-2 to TRBJ1-6; 7 nucleotides match TRBD1. Per germline, CDR1 SGHAT and CDR2 FQNNGV. The CDR3 covers 15 residues. V lost 4 bases, J lost 9 bases, and 9 bases stayed unmatched. The CDR3 region has the DNA TGTGCCAGCAGCTACCCGACAGGGATAGTTTCACCCCTCCACTTT. Its translation: CASSYPTGIVSPLHF.

V and J are TRBV20-1 and TRBJ1-2; D gene ambiguous. The CDR3 runs to 11 residues. Trimming took 8 bases from V and 4 from J, leaving 11 bases between them. Germline V gives CDR1 DFQATT, CDR2 SNEGSKA (reference sequence). The DNA for the CDR3 is TGCAGTCCCACCCGGGGCTATGGCTACACCTTC. It yields the protein CSPTRGYGYTF.

The table lists this clonotype with a few counts. V is TRBV3-1 and J is TRBJ2-1; D may be TRBD1 or TRBD2 (5 bases each). This CDR3 has 14 amino acids. CDR1 and CDR2 (germline): LGHDT, YNNKEL (reference sequence). With 2 bases removed from V and 5 bases from J, the gap between germline ends came to 10 bases. CDR3 sequence reads: CASSQLGPNNEQFF. Written as DNA, the CDR3 is TGTGCCAGCAGCCAATTGGGACCAAACAATGAGCAGTTCTTC.

This clonotype has ten or more counts. The chain joins TRBV27 to TRBJ2-3, with 10 positions matching TRBD2. With 7 bases clipped from V and 4 bases from J, the junction kept 8 bases outside the gene matches. The CDR3 runs 15 residues. Germline lookup yields CDR1 MNHEY and CDR2 SMNVEV (reference sequence). The CDR3 nucleotides read TGTGCCAGCAAACTGAGCGGGAGGGGGGCAGATACGCAGTATTTT. It translates to CASKLSGRGADTQYF.

V and J are TRBV5-1 and TRBJ2-6; D perhaps matches TRBD1 (6 bases). Germline V gene data show CDR1 as SGHRS and CDR2 as YFSETQ. This CDR3 region has 17 residues. The V end lost 3 bases, the J end lost 0 bases, and 13 bases lay between the germline ends. For the CDR3, the DNA is TGCGCCAGCAGCTACTCGACAGGCATCTCTGGGGCCAACGTCCTGACTTTC. Residues: CASSYSTGISGANVLTF.

The sample holds many counts of this clonotype. This chain joins TRBV3-1 and TRBJ1-5, with TRBD1 as a possible D gene (5 bases). This CDR3 contains 15 residues. Germline V lookup: CDR1 LGHDT, CDR2 YNNKEL (reference sequence). V was pared by 0 bases and J by 6 bases, with 12 bases between. The CDR3 DNA reads TGTGCCAGCAGCCAAGACCCCTCGGGGGGTCAGCCCCAGCATTTT. This translates into CASSQDPSGGQPQHF. The whole variable domain, remainder taken from reference TRBV3-1 and TRBJ1-5, is DTAVSQTPKYLVTQMGNDKSIKCEQNLGHDTMYWYKQDSKKFLKIMFSYNNKELIINETVPNRFSPKSPDKAHLNLHINSLELGDSAVYFCASSQDPSGGQPQHFGDGTRLSIL.

This clonotype occurred many times. This chain uses TRBV20-1 with TRBJ1-5, with D tentatively TRBD1 (5 bases). CDR1 and CDR2 (germline): DFQATT, SNEGSKA (reference sequence). The V end was cut by 5 bases, the J end by 2 bases, with 7 bases between. There are 12 residues in the CDR3. The CDR3 DNA reads as TGCAGTGCTCTAGGGGGCAATCAGCCCCAGCATTTT. Translated: CSALGGNQPQHF.

The chain employs TRBV5-6 and TRBJ1-2; TRBD1 matches at 9 bases. The length of the CDR3 is 14 residues. Unmatched junction bases numbered 9, after V lost 5 bases and J lost 7 bases. Germline assignment: CDR1 SGHDT and CDR2 YYEEEE. The CDR3 DNA reads as TGTGCCAGCAGTATAAACGGACAGGGGAGTGGCTACACCTTC. Encoded protein: CASSINGQGSGYTF.

There are a few counts of this clonotype. V and J are TRBV9 and TRBJ2-2, with D tentatively TRBD1 (5 bases). The CDR3 covers 14 residues. V lost 0 bases and J lost 7, with 10 bases in between. CDR1 SGDLS and CDR2 YYNGEE come from the germline V gene. The DNA of the CDR3 is TGTGCCAGCAGCGTAGAGGGGCGCAGCGGGGAGCTGTTTTTT. It codes for CASSVEGRSGELFF.

This clonotype was seen at least ten times. This chain uses TRBV28 with TRBJ2-4; the D gene is possibly TRBD1 (6 bases). Germline CDR1 reads MDHEN; CDR2 reads SYDVKM. The V and J ends lost 1 base and 5 bases respectively, with 12 bases between them. The CDR3 is 15 residues long. CDR3 DNA sequence: TGTGCCAGCAGTTTATTGGCAGGGGTCGAAAACATTCAGTACTTC. Translating it yields CASSLLAGVENIQYF.

This clonotype has a handful of counts. J is TRBJ2-4 and V is TRBV4-1; no reliable D call. The V and J ends lost 1 base and 3 bases respectively, with 13 bases between them. CDR1 is MGHRA, CDR2 YSYEKL, per germline. The CDR3 sequence is 16 residues long. The chain's CDR3 is CASSQGALLGKNIQYF. The CDR3 DNA sequence: TGCGCCAGCAGCCAAGGAGCACTCTTGGGCAAAAACATTCAGTACTTC.

This clonotype was found many times. The V call is TRBV6-6, the J call TRBJ2-1; D possibly corresponds to TRBD2 (5 bases). This CDR3 has 15 residues. Looked up from germline, CDR1 is MNHNY and CDR2 is SVGAGI (reference sequence). Trimming left V 2 bases short and J 2 bases short, with 10 bases between. The CDR3: CASSYEGNTYNEQFF. DNA of the CDR3: TGTGCCAGCAGTTACGAGGGAAATACCTACAATGAGCAGTTCTTC.

This clonotype came up once. The chain combines TRBV10-3 with TRBJ2-7; D might be TRBD1 (5 bases). CDR1 and CDR2 (germline): ENHRY, SYGVKD. Trimming took off 4 bases at V and 1 base at J, with 11 bases between the two ends. The CDR3 has 14 residues. The CDR3 loop is CAISGATDSYEQYF. In nucleotides, the CDR3 is TGTGCCATCAGTGGGGCGACAGATTCCTACGAGCAGTACTTC.